The clone carrying this T cell receptor (beta chain) occurred many times. Its antigen is unidentified. There were TCR beta CDR3 regions amplified from RNA transcripts. HTBI primers drove first-round RT-PCR of the TCR CDR3. Via MiXCR, TCRdb re-called the multiplex PCR reads, giving one row per CDR3 protein. The data show around 390,000 distinct CDR3 sequences, 13% to 15% seen once. This entry belongs to a study of T cells in Graves' hyperthyroidism and ophthalmopathy. Study-level points and caveats: The model's output predicted ophthalmopathy at a median of 6.5 months prior to onset.

The CDR3 contains 13 residues. Deletions cut 6 bases from V and 5 bases from J, with 11 bases between. The gene calls are TRBV12-3 or TRBV12-4 and TRBJ1-5, with D tentatively TRBD1 (5 bases). The TCR originated in a woman aged 25 to 39 with Graves' ophthalmopathy. The sample taken for sequencing was blood. As DNA, the CDR3 is TGTGCCAGCAGCCCTGGGACGGATCAGCCCCAGCATTTT. Translation: CASSPGTDQPQHF.